A selection of T cell receptor beta chains follows, all from one sample in a study of T cells after posttransplantation cyclophosphamide. Repertoires were generated with immunoSEQ multiplex PCR, while TCRdb's copy carries only in-frame clones and drops some. This table holds tens of thousands of clones, about 90% found once. Sample: PBMCs. The origin of the receptors is a woman aged 45-65 years in good health and a related stem cell transplant donor. CDR3s include the opening cysteine and the closing phenylalanine or tryptophan. Fields, in order: clone size, J gene, D gene, V gene, CDR3 DNA, CDR3 protein. D genes are given only for firm matches. Rows may omit the clone size; those that give it use once, few, many or a size class.

clone_size: .; j_call: TRBJ2-1; d_call: .; v_call: TRBV2; cdr3_nt: TGTGCCAGCAGCCTTGGGCCCCCTTCCTATGAGCAGTTCTTC; cdr3_aa: CASSLGPPSYEQFF
clone_size: .; j_call: TRBJ1-2; d_call: .; v_call: TRBV20-1; cdr3_nt: TGCAGTGCCAGGGGTCAGAGCGGCTACACCTTC; cdr3_aa: CSARGQSGYTF
clone_size: .; j_call: TRBJ2-7; d_call: .; v_call: TRBV28; cdr3_nt: TGTGCCAGCAGGGCTGACTACGAGCAGTACTTC; cdr3_aa: CASRADYEQYF
clone_size: .; j_call: TRBJ2-7; d_call: TRBD1; v_call: TRBV5-6; cdr3_nt: TGTGCCAGCAGCTTGGGTTTCAGGGGGCGATACGAGCAGTACTTC; cdr3_aa: CASSLGFRGRYEQYF
clone_size: .; j_call: TRBJ2-3; d_call: TRBD2; v_call: TRBV30; cdr3_nt: TGTGCCTGGGTTCTACCCGGGACTAGCGGAACAGATACGCAGTATTTT; cdr3_aa: CAWVLPGTSGTDTQYF
clone_size: .; j_call: TRBJ2-7; d_call: .; v_call: TRBV5-1; cdr3_nt: TGCGCCAGCAGCTTACGGACAGCGACCGTCTACGAGCAGTACTTC; cdr3_aa: CASSLRTATVYEQYF
clone_size: .; j_call: TRBJ1-5; d_call: .; v_call: TRBV7-8; cdr3_nt: TGTGCCAGCAGCTTAGAACGGGATCAGCCCCAGCATTTT; cdr3_aa: CASSLERDQPQHF
clone_size: .; j_call: TRBJ2-7; d_call: .; v_call: TRBV21-1; cdr3_nt: TGTGCCAGCAGCAAAGGGGTTGCAGAGGTCAGCTACGAGCAGTACTTC; cdr3_aa: CASSKGVAEVSYEQYF
clone_size: .; j_call: TRBJ2-1; d_call: TRBD2; v_call: TRBV7-9; cdr3_nt: TGTGCCAGCAGCTCCATGTCTAGCGGGTGGTTTAATGAGCAGTTCTTC; cdr3_aa: CASSSMSSGWFNEQFF
clone_size: .; j_call: TRBJ2-1; d_call: .; v_call: TRBV7-9; cdr3_nt: TGTGCCAGCAGCCCCCCGGTCAGCGGGTCCTACAATGAGCAGTTCTTC; cdr3_aa: CASSPPVSGSYNEQFF
clone_size: .; j_call: TRBJ2-3; d_call: .; v_call: TRBV18; cdr3_nt: TGTGCCAGCTCACCCGGGGGAGATACGCAGTATTTT; cdr3_aa: CASSPGGDTQYF
clone_size: once; j_call: TRBJ1-6; d_call: .; v_call: TRBV11-1; cdr3_nt: TGTGCCAGCAGCTTAGCGCCCAGGGGAGAATCACCCCTCCACTTT; cdr3_aa: CASSLAPRGESPLHF
clone_size: few; j_call: TRBJ2-1; d_call: TRBD2; v_call: TRBV9; cdr3_nt: TGTGCCAGCAGCGTCGGGACTAGCGGGGTTGAGCAGTTCTTC; cdr3_aa: CASSVGTSGVEQFF
clone_size: .; j_call: TRBJ1-2; d_call: TRBD1; v_call: TRBV6-1; cdr3_nt: TGTGCCAGCAGTGCAAGGGACAGGCTCTATGGCTACACCTTC; cdr3_aa: CASSARDRLYGYTF
clone_size: .; j_call: TRBJ2-1; d_call: TRBD1; v_call: TRBV9; cdr3_nt: TGTGCCAGCAGCACCGACAGGGGTTGGAATGAGCAGTTCTTC; cdr3_aa: CASSTDRGWNEQFF
clone_size: .; j_call: TRBJ2-7; d_call: TRBD2; v_call: TRBV5-1; cdr3_nt: TGCGCCAGCAGCTTGGAAGGGACTAGCGGGGGGCCGGGCGAGCAGTACTTC; cdr3_aa: CASSLEGTSGGPGEQYF
clone_size: .; j_call: TRBJ1-4; d_call: TRBD1; v_call: TRBV20-1; cdr3_nt: TGCAGTGCTCAGGACAGGGAACTGTTTTTT; cdr3_aa: CSAQDRELFF
clone_size: .; j_call: TRBJ2-2; d_call: .; v_call: TRBV25-1; cdr3_nt: TGTGCCAGCAGTGAACCCTCCCTGAGGGCCGGGGAGCTGTTTTTT; cdr3_aa: CASSEPSLRAGELFF
clone_size: few; j_call: TRBJ1-1; d_call: .; v_call: TRBV19; cdr3_nt: TGTGCCAGTAGTATCGAGGGAGTGAACACTGAAGCTTTCTTT; cdr3_aa: CASSIEGVNTEAFF
clone_size: .; j_call: TRBJ1-1; d_call: .; v_call: TRBV9; cdr3_nt: TGTGCCAGCAGCGTAGGGGGCCCCACTGAAGCTTTCTTT; cdr3_aa: CASSVGGPTEAFF
clone_size: .; j_call: TRBJ1-3; d_call: .; v_call: TRBV12-5; cdr3_nt: TGTGCTAGTGCCCGGGACTCTGGAAACACCATATATTTT; cdr3_aa: CASARDSGNTIYF
clone_size: .; j_call: TRBJ2-7; d_call: .; v_call: TRBV5-1; cdr3_nt: TGCGCCAGCAGATCGGCAGGGGATGACGAGCAGTACTTC; cdr3_aa: CASRSAGDDEQYF
clone_size: once; j_call: TRBJ2-7; d_call: .; v_call: TRBV5-6; cdr3_nt: TGTGCCAGCAGCAACCGGGTTGCCTACTACGAGCAGTACTTC; cdr3_aa: CASSNRVAYYEQYF
clone_size: .; j_call: TRBJ2-7; d_call: TRBD1; v_call: TRBV14; cdr3_nt: TGTGCCAGCAGCCAGGTCGCAGGGGGCATTTTACACTACGAGCAGTACTTC; cdr3_aa: CASSQVAGGILHYEQYF
clone_size: .; j_call: TRBJ1-6; d_call: .; v_call: TRBV6-6; cdr3_nt: TGTGCCAGCAGTTTCCCGACAGGTCAAGATAATTCACCCCTCCACTTT; cdr3_aa: CASSFPTGQDNSPLHF
clone_size: .; j_call: TRBJ1-5; d_call: .; v_call: TRBV5-1; cdr3_nt: TGCGCCAGCAGCTTGGGGCAGGGGCTCAATCAGCCCCAGCATTTT; cdr3_aa: CASSLGQGLNQPQHF
clone_size: .; j_call: TRBJ2-1; d_call: TRBD2; v_call: TRBV25-1; cdr3_nt: TGTGCCAGCAGTGAAGCCCTACTAGCGGGAGGCTACAATGAGCAGTTCTTC; cdr3_aa: CASSEALLAGGYNEQFF
clone_size: .; j_call: TRBJ2-4; d_call: TRBD2; v_call: TRBV6-1; cdr3_nt: TGTGCCAGCAGCCTTAGCGGGAGGGTCCAGTACTTC; cdr3_aa: CASSLSGRVQYF
clone_size: .; j_call: TRBJ2-1; d_call: TRBD2; v_call: TRBV4-1; cdr3_nt: TGCGCCAGCAGCCTCCCGGGACTAGCGGAATACAATGAGCAGTTCTTC; cdr3_aa: CASSLPGLAEYNEQFF
clone_size: once; j_call: TRBJ1-5; d_call: TRBD1; v_call: TRBV28; cdr3_nt: TGTGGGACAGGACTCAATCAGCCCCAGCATTTT; cdr3_aa: CGTGLNQPQHF
clone_size: .; j_call: TRBJ1-2; d_call: TRBD1; v_call: TRBV6-5; cdr3_nt: TGTGCCAGCAGTTCACAGGGGGGAGCTAACTATGGCTACACCTTC; cdr3_aa: CASSSQGGANYGYTF
clone_size: .; j_call: TRBJ2-1; d_call: .; v_call: TRBV6-1; cdr3_nt: TGTGCCAGCAGTACGGTTGGTGTGGATGAGCAGTTCTTC; cdr3_aa: CASSTVGVDEQFF
clone_size: .; j_call: TRBJ2-7; d_call: TRBD2; v_call: TRBV5-1; cdr3_nt: TGCGCCAGCAGCTTGACGGGACTAGCGGGAGGACGGGGCTACGAGCAGTACTTC; cdr3_aa: CASSLTGLAGGRGYEQYF
clone_size: .; j_call: TRBJ2-5; d_call: .; v_call: TRBV11-3; cdr3_nt: TGTGCCAGCAGCTTAGGGGCTGCGGGCGAGACCCAGTACTTC; cdr3_aa: CASSLGAAGETQYF
clone_size: .; j_call: TRBJ1-2; d_call: TRBD1; v_call: TRBV6-1; cdr3_nt: TGTGCCAGCAGTGGGCCTAACCGGGACAGGGAGGGAGGGAACTATGGCTACACCTTC; cdr3_aa: CASSGPNRDREGGNYGYTF
clone_size: .; j_call: TRBJ1-5; d_call: .; v_call: TRBV5-8; cdr3_nt: TGTGCCAGCAGCCATACCCTGGCTCAGCCCCAGCATTTT; cdr3_aa: CASSHTLAQPQHF
clone_size: .; j_call: TRBJ1-4; d_call: TRBD1; v_call: TRBV2; cdr3_nt: TGTGCCACCAAGGGGGCCGCTAATGAAAAACTGTTTTTT; cdr3_aa: CATKGAANEKLFF
clone_size: .; j_call: TRBJ2-3; d_call: TRBD2; v_call: TRBV25-1; cdr3_nt: TGTGCCCGCCAACCGGGACTAGCGGGAGGGGTCACAGATACGCAGTATTTT; cdr3_aa: CARQPGLAGGVTDTQYF
clone_size: .; j_call: TRBJ1-1; d_call: .; v_call: TRBV29-1; cdr3_nt: TGCAGCTCCCAGCCCGGGTCCACTGAAGCTTTCTTT; cdr3_aa: CSSQPGSTEAFF
clone_size: .; j_call: TRBJ2-7; d_call: .; v_call: TRBV7-2; cdr3_nt: TGTGCCAGCAGCTTCCTTCCTCGCTTGGGCTACGAGCAGTACTTC; cdr3_aa: CASSFLPRLGYEQYF
clone_size: .; j_call: TRBJ2-1; d_call: TRBD2; v_call: TRBV25-1; cdr3_nt: TGTGCCAGCAGCAAAACTAGCGGCTACAATGAGCAGTTCTTC; cdr3_aa: CASSKTSGYNEQFF
clone_size: .; j_call: TRBJ1-2; d_call: TRBD1; v_call: TRBV25-1; cdr3_nt: TGTGCCAGCAGTGACCGTTCGACAGGGCGGTATGGCTACACCTTC; cdr3_aa: CASSDRSTGRYGYTF
clone_size: .; j_call: TRBJ1-4; d_call: .; v_call: TRBV4-1; cdr3_nt: TGCGCCAGCAGCACTGAAGGGATGAGGGCAACTAATGAAAAACTGTTTTTT; cdr3_aa: CASSTEGMRATNEKLFF
clone_size: .; j_call: TRBJ2-2; d_call: .; v_call: TRBV25-1; cdr3_nt: TGTGCCAGCAGTCCGTTTGGGGGGGCCACCGGGGAGCTGTTTTTT; cdr3_aa: CASSPFGGATGELFF